The clone carrying this TCR beta chain was detected a few times. As yet, its antigen is unknown. This CDR3 has 15 residues. Trimming removed 2 bases at V and 2 bases at J, with 12 bases between. CDR1 and CDR2 (germline): MNHEY, SMNVEV (reference sequence). The data were obtained in a study of blood T cells in healthy people across ages. Study-level results: Per million T cells, TCR beta diversity dropped roughly linearly as age increased. The percentage of naive T cells correlated strongly with TCR beta diversity. Relative to aged donors, long-lived donors carried more naive CD4+ cells and displayed higher diversity.

Together with a sample-barcoded 5' primer, a J-beta primer mix was included in a second PCR lasting about 6 to 11 cycles. One entry per CDR3 protein, called by TCRdb with MiXCR from the 5' RACE reads. The repertoire holds roughly 650,000 distinct CDR3 sequences, 32% seen once, with about 16% in the top ten. The clonotype was recovered from an elderly woman in good health. Material: blood. The chain uses TRBV27 and TRBJ1-1, with a possible D match to TRBD1 (5 bases). In nucleotides, the CDR3 is TGTGCCAGCAGTTTAAGGGGAAGTGGAAACACTGAAGCTTTCTTT. This encodes CASSLRGSGNTEAFF.